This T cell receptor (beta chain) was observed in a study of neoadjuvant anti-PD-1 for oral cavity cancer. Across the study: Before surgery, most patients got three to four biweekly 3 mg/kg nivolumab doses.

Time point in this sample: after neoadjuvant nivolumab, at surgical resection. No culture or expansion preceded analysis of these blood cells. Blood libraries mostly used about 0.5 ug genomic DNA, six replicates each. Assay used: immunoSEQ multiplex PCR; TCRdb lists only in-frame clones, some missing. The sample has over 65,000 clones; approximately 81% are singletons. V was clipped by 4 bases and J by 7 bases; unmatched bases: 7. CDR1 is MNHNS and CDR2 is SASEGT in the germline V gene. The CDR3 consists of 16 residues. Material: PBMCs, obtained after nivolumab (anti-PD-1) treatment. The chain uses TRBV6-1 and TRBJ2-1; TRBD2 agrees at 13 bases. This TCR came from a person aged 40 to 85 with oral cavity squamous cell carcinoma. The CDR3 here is CASSAQGTSGINEQFF. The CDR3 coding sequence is TGTGCCAGCAGTGCACAGGGGACTAGCGGGATAAATGAGCAGTTCTTC.